This is a list of T cell receptor beta chains from one sample in a study of T cell responses to AZD1222 COVID-19 vaccine. Libraries were prepared by immunoSEQ multiplex PCR; TCRdb keeps only in-frame clonotypes and omits some of them. This table has about 40,000 clones, 88% appearing once. The sample was peripheral blood, taken 28 days after the second dose of the MenACWY control vaccine. Receptor source: an adult who received the MenACWY meningococcal vaccine as a control. CDR3s leave out the opening cysteine and the closing phenylalanine or tryptophan. Not all rows give a size; the values are once, few, many and, for expanded clones, a class.

CDR3	J	size	V
ASRADVAGELF	TRBJ2-2	few	TRBV6-5
ASSRYRGPEAF	TRBJ1-1	.	TRBV19
ASSQGGLAYEQY	TRBJ2-7	.	TRBV3-1/TRBV3-2
ASSQVSGETQY	TRBJ2-5	.	TRBV3-1/TRBV3-2
ASSLDRGRGYEQY	TRBJ2-7	.	TRBV5-1
ASSHSTGRAKRSEQY	TRBJ2-7	.	TRBV4-1
ASRVTANSGNTIY	TRBJ1-3	once	TRBV27
ASSPTSGDYGYT	TRBJ1-2	.	TRBV7-9
ASSRGQSYNEQF	TRBJ2-1	.	TRBV4-2
ASSLTGTVGYT	TRBJ1-2	.	TRBV5-1
ASSLGVRNTEAF	TRBJ1-1	.	TRBV5-1
ASSIRGPTYEQY	TRBJ2-7	once	TRBV19
APRGTGGNQPQH	TRBJ1-5	.	TRBV19
ASSLAISSYNSPLH	TRBJ1-6	.	TRBV19
ASSYSARGNQPQH	TRBJ1-5	once	TRBV6-5
ASSSTNRDRKNIQY	TRBJ2-4	.	TRBV11-1
SALGDTGNTIY	TRBJ1-3	.	TRBV29-1
ASSPGTVNEKLF	TRBJ1-4	.	TRBV28
ASSQDYRGTRNEQY	TRBJ2-7	.	TRBV4-2
ASSPRLAGARETQY	TRBJ2-5	.	TRBV28
ASSLGRVGNTIY	TRBJ1-3	.	TRBV28
ASSFSGSRSYEQY	TRBJ2-7	.	TRBV28
ATSRDRGGSGEQF	TRBJ2-1	once	TRBV15
ASSQEDMGPNQETQY	TRBJ2-5	.	TRBV3-1/TRBV3-2
ASSLTGGPLTGELF	TRBJ2-2	.	TRBV28
ASSLLGFPEETQY	TRBJ2-5	.	TRBV5-5
SVEDGRVKNTEAF	TRBJ1-1	.	TRBV29-1
ASSQQGSYEQY	TRBJ2-7	.	TRBV7-9
ASSDGDGLYEQY	TRBJ2-7	.	TRBV2
ASSLVHLNSPLH	TRBJ1-6	.	TRBV7-2
ASSYSPRSETQY	TRBJ2-5	.	TRBV6-5
ATSRGTGGETQY	TRBJ2-5	once	TRBV15
ASGLSRDTEAF	TRBJ1-1	.	TRBV7-2
SASRGQYEQY	TRBJ2-7	.	TRBV20-1
ASLDRGNTIY	TRBJ1-3	.	TRBV6-5
ASMARAPYEQY	TRBJ2-7	.	TRBV27
ASSMSAPGQGLEQY	TRBJ2-7	few	TRBV19
ASGDRGRETQY	TRBJ2-5	.	TRBV2